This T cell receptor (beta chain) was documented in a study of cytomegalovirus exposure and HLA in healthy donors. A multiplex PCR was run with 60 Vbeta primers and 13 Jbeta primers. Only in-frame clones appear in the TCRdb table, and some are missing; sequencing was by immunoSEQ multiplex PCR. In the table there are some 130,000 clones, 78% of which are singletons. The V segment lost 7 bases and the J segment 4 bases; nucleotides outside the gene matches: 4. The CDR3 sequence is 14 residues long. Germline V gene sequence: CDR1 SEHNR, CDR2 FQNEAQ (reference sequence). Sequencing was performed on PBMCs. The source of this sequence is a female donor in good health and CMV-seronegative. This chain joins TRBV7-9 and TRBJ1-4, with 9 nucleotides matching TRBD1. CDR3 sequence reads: CASTTGGLNEKLFF. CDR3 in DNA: TGTGCCAGCACGACAGGGGGGCTTAATGAAAAACTGTTTTTT.